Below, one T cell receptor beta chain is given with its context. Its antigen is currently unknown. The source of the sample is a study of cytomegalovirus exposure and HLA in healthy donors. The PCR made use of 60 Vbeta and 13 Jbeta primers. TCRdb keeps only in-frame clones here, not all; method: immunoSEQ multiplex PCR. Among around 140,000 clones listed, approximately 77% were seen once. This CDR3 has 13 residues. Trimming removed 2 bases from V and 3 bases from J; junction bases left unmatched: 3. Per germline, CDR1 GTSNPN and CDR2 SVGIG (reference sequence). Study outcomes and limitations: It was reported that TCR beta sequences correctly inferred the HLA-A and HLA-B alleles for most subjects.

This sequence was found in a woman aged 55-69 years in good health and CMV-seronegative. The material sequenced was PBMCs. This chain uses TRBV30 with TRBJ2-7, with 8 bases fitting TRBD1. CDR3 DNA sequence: TGTGCCTGGAGTACGGGGACAGGCTACGAGCAGTACTTC. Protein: CAWSTGTGYEQYF.